The source of this TCR beta chain is a study of cytomegalovirus exposure and HLA in healthy donors. Study-wide results and caveats: Owing to their indistinguishability, certain V segments, notably TRBV6-2 and TRBV6-3, were excluded. Researchers reported in a later analysis that a missense DCLRE1C variant was tied to TCR beta V- and J-gene trimming. The study listed under 200 cytomegalovirus-associated TCR beta chains. Several of the most significant clusters were apparently associated with common viral pathogens in a later analysis.

About this clone: As yet, its antigen is unknown.

PCR employed 60 Vbeta and 13 Jbeta primers. Profiling relied on immunoSEQ multiplex PCR, and the TCRdb table lists in-frame clones only, not all of them. Counted here are around 55,000 clones, more than 75% occurring once; the ten biggest clones make up 1.4%. Germline lookup yields CDR1 LNHDA and CDR2 SQIVND (reference sequence). This CDR3 has 14 residues. Trimming removed 5 bases at V and 0 bases at J, with 10 bases between. The chain links TRBV19 to TRBJ1-2, with D uncertain. The receptor's source is a female donor in good health and CMV-seronegative. The sequenced sample consisted of PBMCs. CDR3 nucleotides: TGTGCCAGTAGTCCTACGGGGTCTAACTATGGCTACACCTTC. It is translated as CASSPTGSNYGYTF.